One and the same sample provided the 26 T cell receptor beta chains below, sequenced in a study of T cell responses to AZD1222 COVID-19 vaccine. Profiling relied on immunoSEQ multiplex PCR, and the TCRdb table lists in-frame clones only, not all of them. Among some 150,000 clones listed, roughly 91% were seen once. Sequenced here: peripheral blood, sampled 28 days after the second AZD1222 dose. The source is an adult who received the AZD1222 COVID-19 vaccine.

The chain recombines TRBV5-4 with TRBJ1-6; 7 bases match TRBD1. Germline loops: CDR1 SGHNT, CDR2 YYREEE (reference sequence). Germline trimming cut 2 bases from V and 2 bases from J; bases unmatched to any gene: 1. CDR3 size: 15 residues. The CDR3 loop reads CASSFQGAYNSPLHF. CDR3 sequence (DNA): TGTGCCAGCAGCTTTCAGGGGGCCTATAATTCACCCCTCCACTTT.

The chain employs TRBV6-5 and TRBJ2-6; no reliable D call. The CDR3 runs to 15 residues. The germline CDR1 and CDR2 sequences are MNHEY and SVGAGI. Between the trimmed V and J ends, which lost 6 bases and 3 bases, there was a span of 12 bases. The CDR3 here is CASSARRSGANVLTF. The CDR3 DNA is TGTGCCAGCAGCGCACGGAGAAGTGGGGCCAACGTCCTGACTTTC.

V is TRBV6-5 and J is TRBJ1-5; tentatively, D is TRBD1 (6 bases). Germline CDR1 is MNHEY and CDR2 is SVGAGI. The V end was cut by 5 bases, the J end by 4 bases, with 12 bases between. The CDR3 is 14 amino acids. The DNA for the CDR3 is TGTGCCAGCAGTCCCGGACAGATTAATCAGCCCCAGCATTTT. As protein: CASSPGQINQPQHF.

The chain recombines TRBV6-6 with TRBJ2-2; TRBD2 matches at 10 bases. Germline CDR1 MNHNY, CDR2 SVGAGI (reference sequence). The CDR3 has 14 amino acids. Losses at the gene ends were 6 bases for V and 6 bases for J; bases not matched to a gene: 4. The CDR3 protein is CASRERGGPGELFF. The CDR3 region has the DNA TGTGCCAGCAGGGAGCGGGGGGGCCCCGGGGAGCTGTTTTTT.

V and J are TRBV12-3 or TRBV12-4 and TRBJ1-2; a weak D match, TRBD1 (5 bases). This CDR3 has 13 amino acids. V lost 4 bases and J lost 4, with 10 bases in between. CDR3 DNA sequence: TGTGCCAGCAGTTCTGGGACCCTCTATGGCTACACCTTC. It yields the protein CASSSGTLYGYTF.

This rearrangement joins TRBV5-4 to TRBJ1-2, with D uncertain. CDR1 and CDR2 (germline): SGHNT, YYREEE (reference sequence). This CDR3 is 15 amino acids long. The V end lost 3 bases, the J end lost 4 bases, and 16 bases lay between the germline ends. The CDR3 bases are TGTGCCAGCAGCTCCTCCCGGGTGGGGTTCTATGGCTACACCTTC. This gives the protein CASSSSRVGFYGYTF.

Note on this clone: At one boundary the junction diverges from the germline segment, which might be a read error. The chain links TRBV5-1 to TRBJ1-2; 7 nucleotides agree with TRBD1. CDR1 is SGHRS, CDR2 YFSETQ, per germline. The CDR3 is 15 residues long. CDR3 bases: TGCGCCAGCAGTTTGGCCGGACAGGCTAACGGGGGCTACACCTTC. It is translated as CASSLAGQANGGYTF.

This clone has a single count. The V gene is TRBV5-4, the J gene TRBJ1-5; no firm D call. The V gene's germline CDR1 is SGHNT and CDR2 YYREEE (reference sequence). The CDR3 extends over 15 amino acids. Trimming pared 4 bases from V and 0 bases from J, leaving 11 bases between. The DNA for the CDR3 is TGTGCCAGCAGCGAAGGCGGCAATAGCAATCAGCCCCAGCATTTT. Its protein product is CASSEGGNSNQPQHF. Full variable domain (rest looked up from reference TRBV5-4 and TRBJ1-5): ETGVTQSPTHLIKTRGQQVTLRCSSQSGHNTVSWYQQALGQGPQFIFQYYREEENGRGNFPPRFSGLQFPNYSSELNVNALELDDSALYLCASSEGGNSNQPQHFGDGTRLSIL.

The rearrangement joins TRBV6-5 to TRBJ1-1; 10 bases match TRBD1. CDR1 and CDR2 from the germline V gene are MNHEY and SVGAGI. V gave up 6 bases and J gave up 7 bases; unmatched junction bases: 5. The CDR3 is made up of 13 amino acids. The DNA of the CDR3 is TGTGCCAGCAGCGGACAGGGGGGCGATGAAGCTTTCTTT. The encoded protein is CASSGQGGDEAFF.

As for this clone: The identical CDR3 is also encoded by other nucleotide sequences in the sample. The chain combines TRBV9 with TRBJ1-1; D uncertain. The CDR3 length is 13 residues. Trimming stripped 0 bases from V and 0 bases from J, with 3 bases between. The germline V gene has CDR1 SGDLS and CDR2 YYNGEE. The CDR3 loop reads CASSVGMNTEAFF. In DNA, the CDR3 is TGTGCCAGCAGCGTAGGCATGAACACTGAAGCTTTCTTT.

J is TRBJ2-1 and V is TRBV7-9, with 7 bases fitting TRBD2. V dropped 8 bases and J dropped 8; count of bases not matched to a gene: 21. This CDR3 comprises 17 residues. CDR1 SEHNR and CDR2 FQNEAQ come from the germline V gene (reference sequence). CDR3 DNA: TGTGCCAGCTTCAGGCCCGGGGCGGCTAGCGGACGGGATGAGCAGTTCTTC. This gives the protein CASFRPGAASGRDEQFF.

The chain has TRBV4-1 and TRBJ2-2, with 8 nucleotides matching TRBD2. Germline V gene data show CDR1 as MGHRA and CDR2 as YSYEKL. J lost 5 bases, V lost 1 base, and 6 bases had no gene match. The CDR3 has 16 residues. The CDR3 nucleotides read TGCGCCAGCAGCCAAGCTTCAGCGGGGGAAACCGGGGAGCTGTTTTTT. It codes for CASSQASAGETGELFF.

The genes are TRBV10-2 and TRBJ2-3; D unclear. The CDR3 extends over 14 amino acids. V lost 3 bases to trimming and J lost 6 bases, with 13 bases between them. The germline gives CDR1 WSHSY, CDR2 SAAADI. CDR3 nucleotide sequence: TGCGCCAGCAGTGATGTTGTCCCAGCCGATACGCAGTATTTT. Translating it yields CASSDVVPADTQYF.

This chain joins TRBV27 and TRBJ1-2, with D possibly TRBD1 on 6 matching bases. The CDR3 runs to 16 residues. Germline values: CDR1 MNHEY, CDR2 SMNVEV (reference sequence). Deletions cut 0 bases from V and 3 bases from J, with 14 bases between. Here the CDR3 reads CASSLSGGGLDYGYTF. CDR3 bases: TGTGCCAGCAGTTTATCCGGGGGCGGGTTGGACTATGGCTACACCTTC.

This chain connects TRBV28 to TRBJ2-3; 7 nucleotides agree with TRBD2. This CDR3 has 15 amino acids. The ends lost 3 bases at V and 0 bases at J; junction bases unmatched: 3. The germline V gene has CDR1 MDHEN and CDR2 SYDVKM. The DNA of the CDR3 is TGTGCCAGCAGTTTGTGGCGGGGGAGCACAGATACGCAGTATTTT. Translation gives CASSLWRGSTDTQYF. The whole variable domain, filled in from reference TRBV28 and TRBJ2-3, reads DVKVTQSSRYLVKRTGEKVFLECVQDMDHENMFWYRQDPGLGLRLIYFSYDVKMKEKGDIPEGYSVSREKKERFSLILESASTNQTSMYLCASSLWRGSTDTQYFGPGTRLTVL.

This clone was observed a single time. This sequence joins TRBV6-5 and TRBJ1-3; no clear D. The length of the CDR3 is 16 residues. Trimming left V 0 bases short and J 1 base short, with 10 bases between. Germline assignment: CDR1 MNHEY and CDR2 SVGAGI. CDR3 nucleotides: TGTGCCAGCAGTTACTCGGACCCTAGGTCTGGAAACACCATATATTTT. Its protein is CASSYSDPRSGNTIYF.

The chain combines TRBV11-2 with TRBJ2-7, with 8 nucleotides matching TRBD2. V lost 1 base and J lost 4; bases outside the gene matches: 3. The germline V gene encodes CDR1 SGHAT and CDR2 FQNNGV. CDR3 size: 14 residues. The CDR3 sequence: CASSLAGGPYEQYF. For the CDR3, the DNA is TGTGCCAGCAGCTTAGCGGGAGGGCCGTACGAGCAGTACTTC.

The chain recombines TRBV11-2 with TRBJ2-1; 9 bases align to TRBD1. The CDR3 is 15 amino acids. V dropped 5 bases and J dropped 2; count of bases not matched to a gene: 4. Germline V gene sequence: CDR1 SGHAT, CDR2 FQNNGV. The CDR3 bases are TGTGCCAGCAGCACCAGACAGGGGGCCTACAATGAGCAGTTCTTC. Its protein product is CASSTRQGAYNEQFF.

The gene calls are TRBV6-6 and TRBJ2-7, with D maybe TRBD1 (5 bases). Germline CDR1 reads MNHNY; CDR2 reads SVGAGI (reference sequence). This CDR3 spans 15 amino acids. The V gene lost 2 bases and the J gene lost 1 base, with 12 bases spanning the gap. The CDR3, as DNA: TGTGCCAGCAGTTACGACAGCCCCCGATCCTACGAGCAGTACTTC. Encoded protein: CASSYDSPRSYEQYF.

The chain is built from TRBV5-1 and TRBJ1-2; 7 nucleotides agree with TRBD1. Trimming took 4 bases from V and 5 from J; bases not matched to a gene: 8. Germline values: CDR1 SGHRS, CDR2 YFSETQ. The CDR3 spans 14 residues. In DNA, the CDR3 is TGCGCCAGCAGCCCAGGGACAGCGTTTTATGGCTACACCTTC. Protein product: CASSPGTAFYGYTF.

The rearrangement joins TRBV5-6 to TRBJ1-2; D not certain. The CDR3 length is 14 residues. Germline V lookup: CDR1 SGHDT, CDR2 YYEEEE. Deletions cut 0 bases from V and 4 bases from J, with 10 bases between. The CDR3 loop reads CASSLGQKFYGYTF. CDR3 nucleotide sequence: TGTGCCAGCAGCTTGGGCCAGAAATTCTATGGCTACACCTTC.

DNA for the CDR3: TGCGCCAGCAGCCAAATTAGTTTTAGCGGGAGCAGCGAAGAGACCCAGTACTTC. Protein sequence: CASSQISFSGSSEETQYF. The rearrangement links TRBV5-1 to TRBJ2-5; 9 nucleotides line up with TRBD2. The CDR3 is 18 residues long. The V and J ends lost 4 bases and 3 bases, in that order; junction bases with no gene match: 16. Germline V lookup: CDR1 SGHRS, CDR2 YFSETQ.

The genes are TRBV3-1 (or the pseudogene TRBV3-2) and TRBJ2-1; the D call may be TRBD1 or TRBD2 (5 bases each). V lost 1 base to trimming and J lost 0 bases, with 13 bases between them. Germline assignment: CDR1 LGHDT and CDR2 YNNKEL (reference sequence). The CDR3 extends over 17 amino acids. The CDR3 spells CASSQGGPSSSYNEQFF. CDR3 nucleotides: TGTGCCAGCAGCCAAGGGGGACCCTCGAGCTCCTACAATGAGCAGTTCTTC.

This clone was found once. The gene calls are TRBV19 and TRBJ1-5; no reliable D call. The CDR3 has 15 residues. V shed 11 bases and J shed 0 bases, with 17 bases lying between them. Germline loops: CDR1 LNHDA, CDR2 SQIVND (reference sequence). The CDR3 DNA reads TGTGCCTCCTGGGAAACCTCTTATAGCAATCAGCCCCAGCATTTT. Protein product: CASWETSYSNQPQHF.

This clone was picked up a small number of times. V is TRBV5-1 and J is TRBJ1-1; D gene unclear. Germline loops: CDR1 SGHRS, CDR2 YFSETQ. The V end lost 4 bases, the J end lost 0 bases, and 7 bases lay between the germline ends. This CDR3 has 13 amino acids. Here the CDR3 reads CASSPTMNTEAFF. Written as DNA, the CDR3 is TGCGCCAGCAGCCCCACCATGAACACTGAAGCTTTCTTT. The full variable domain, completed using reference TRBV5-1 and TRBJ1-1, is KAGVTQTPRYLIKTRGQQVTLSCSPISGHRSVSWYQQTPGQGLQFLFEYFSETQRNKGNFPGRFSGRQFSNSRSEMNVSTLELGDSALYLCASSPTMNTEAFFGQGTRLTVV.

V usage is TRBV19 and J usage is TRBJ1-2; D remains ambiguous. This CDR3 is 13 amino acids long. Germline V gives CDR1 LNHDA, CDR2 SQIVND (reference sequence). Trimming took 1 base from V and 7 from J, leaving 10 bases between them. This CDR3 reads CASSIGPTGGYTF. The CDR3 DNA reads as TGTGCCAGTAGTATAGGACCTACTGGTGGCTACACCTTC.